This TCR beta chain was identified during a study of technical replicates of blood from four donors. The repertoire was sequenced with immunoSEQ multiplex PCR; TCRdb's copy has only in-frame clones and lacks some. The repertoire includes roughly 81,000 clones, about 97% of them detected once, and approximately 0.2% sits in the top ten. Germline CDR1 reads DFQATT; CDR2 reads SNEGSKA (reference sequence). The CDR3 length is 11 residues. Trimming shortened V by 5 bases and J by 0 bases, and 4 bases separated the two germline ends. This chain connects TRBV20-1 to TRBJ1-1; D is unresolved. Sequencing was done on a sample of T cells isolated from PBMCs. The clonotype was recovered from a human donor in good health. CDR3 region: CSAPVNTEAFF. The CDR3 DNA sequence: TGCAGTGCTCCGGTGAACACTGAAGCTTTCTTT.